The next 7 T cell receptor beta chains were all read from a single sample in a study of T cell responses to AZD1222 COVID-19 vaccine. Clones were sequenced by immunoSEQ multiplex PCR, and TCRdb holds only the in-frame ones, with some missing. The sample yields 150,000 to 200,000 clones, 80% to 90% seen once. The sequencing used peripheral blood, collected on day 0 of AZD1222 vaccination. The receptor set was obtained from an adult in good health.

This clone showed up just once. The CDR3 sequence is CASSEAGGAHSNQPQHF. In DNA, the CDR3 is TGTGCCAGCAGTGAAGCGGGAGGGGCGCATAGCAATCAGCCCCAGCATTTT. The chain links TRBV6-1 to TRBJ1-5; tentative D call: TRBD1 (5 bases). Trimming stripped 0 bases from V and 0 bases from J, with 12 bases between. CDR1 is MNHNS and CDR2 is SASEGT in the germline V gene. This CDR3 spans 17 amino acids.

This CDR3 is CASKQGGTYEQYF. CDR3 bases: TGTGCCAGCAAACAGGGGGGGACCTACGAGCAGTACTTC. This chain connects TRBV12-3 or TRBV12-4 to TRBJ2-7, with D tentatively TRBD1 (8 bases). Trimming pared 7 bases from V and 2 bases from J, leaving 12 bases between. The CDR3 consists of 13 residues.

The rearrangement links TRBV6-5 to TRBJ1-2; D not resolved. This CDR3 is 13 amino acids long. Trimming left V 4 bases short and J 7 bases short, with 13 bases between. In germline, CDR1 is MNHEY, CDR2 SVGAGI. CDR3 nucleotides: TGTGCCAGCAGTTGGCAGCCCATCGGTGGCTACACCTTC. Translation gives CASSWQPIGGYTF.

J is TRBJ2-1 and V is TRBV3-1 (or the pseudogene TRBV3-2); unclear D gene. V lost 4 bases, J lost 3 bases, and 10 bases lay in between. Germline assignment: CDR1 LGHDT and CDR2 YNNKEL (reference sequence). The length of the CDR3 is 14 residues. The DNA of the CDR3 is TGTGCCAGCAGCCCTGGCGTCGGCTACAATGAGCAGTTCTTC. Protein sequence: CASSPGVGYNEQFF.

This chain links TRBV28 with TRBJ2-2; the match to TRBD2 covers 13 bases. Germline V CDR1 and CDR2: MDHEN, SYDVKM. The CDR3 is 15 amino acids. With 6 bases clipped from V and 8 bases from J, the junction kept 6 bases outside the gene matches. The CDR3 spells CASRPGLAGSGELFF. CDR3 bases: TGTGCCAGCAGACCGGGACTAGCGGGGTCGGGGGAGCTGTTTTTT.

The count of this clone is one. The CDR3 coding sequence is TGCGCCAGCAGCTGGGGCCCAGGGTTCCAGCCATGGAACACTGAAGCTTTCTTT. As protein: CASSWGPGFQPWNTEAFF. The gene calls are TRBV5-1 and TRBJ1-1, with a tentative D call TRBD1 (5 bases). Germline V CDR1 and CDR2: SGHRS, YFSETQ. The V end was cut by 3 bases, the J end by 1 base, with 22 bases between. This CDR3 spans 18 amino acids.

The chain employs TRBV19 and TRBJ1-2; 7 nucleotides line up with TRBD1. Germline trimming cut 7 bases from V and 6 bases from J; bases unmatched to any gene: 11. This CDR3 has 14 residues. Germline CDR1 is LNHDA and CDR2 is SQIVND (reference sequence). CDR3 nucleotide sequence: TGTGCCAGTACCCTTAAACAGGGGTTTCATGGCTACACCTTC. Amino acids: CASTLKQGFHGYTF.